Sequencing of this T cell receptor (beta chain) was carried out in a study of STAT5B mutations in CD4+ large granular lymphocyte leukemia. On this clone itself: Its target is not known. The sample contains more than one DNA sequence encoding this CDR3.

Sequencing was at survey level. Profiling relied on immunoSEQ multiplex PCR, and the TCRdb table lists in-frame clones only, not all of them. The sample lists tens of thousands of clones, about four fifths occurring once. Germline assignment: CDR1 KGHSH and CDR2 LQKENI. This CDR3 has 12 residues. V was pared by 3 bases and J by 4 bases, with 7 bases between. Study outcomes and limitations: 8/27 top patient clones versus 2/35 control clones were TRBV06-family.

The source of this sequence is a human donor in good health. The chain carries TRBV18 and TRBJ2-7; D gene unclear. Sequencing used CD4+ T cells from blood buffy coats. CDR3 in amino acids: CASSPGGYEQYF. CDR3 bases: TGTGCCAGCTCACCGGGTGGTTACGAGCAGTACTTC.